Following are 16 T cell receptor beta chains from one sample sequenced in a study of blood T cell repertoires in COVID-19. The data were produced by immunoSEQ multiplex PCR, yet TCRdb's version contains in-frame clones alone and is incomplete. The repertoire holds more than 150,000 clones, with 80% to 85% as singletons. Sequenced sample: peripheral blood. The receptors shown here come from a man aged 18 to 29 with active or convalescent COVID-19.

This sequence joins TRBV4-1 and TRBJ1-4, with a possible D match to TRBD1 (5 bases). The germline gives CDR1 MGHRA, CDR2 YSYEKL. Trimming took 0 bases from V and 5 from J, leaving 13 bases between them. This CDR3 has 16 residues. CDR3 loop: CASSQDVRGPNEKLFF. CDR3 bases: TGCGCCAGCAGCCAAGATGTTAGGGGTCCAAATGAAAAACTGTTTTTT.

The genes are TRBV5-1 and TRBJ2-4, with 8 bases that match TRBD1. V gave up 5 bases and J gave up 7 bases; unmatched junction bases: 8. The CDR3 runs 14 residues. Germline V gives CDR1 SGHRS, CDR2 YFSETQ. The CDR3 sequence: CASRDGQGPNIQYF. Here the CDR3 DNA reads TGCGCCAGCAGAGACGGACAGGGACCGAACATTCAGTACTTC.

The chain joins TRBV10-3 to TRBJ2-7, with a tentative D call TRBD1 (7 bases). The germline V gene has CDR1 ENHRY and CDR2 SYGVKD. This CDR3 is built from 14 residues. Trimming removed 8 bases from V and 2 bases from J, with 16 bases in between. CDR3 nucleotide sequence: TGTGCCATCCGGGGGTGGGGACAGACCTACGAGCAGTACTTC. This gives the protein CAIRGWGQTYEQYF.

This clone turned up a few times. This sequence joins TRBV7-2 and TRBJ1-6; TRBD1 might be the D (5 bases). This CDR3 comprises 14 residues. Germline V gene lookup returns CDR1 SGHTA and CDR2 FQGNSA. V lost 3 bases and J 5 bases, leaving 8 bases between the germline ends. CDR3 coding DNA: TGTGCCAGCAGCTTCAGGGATCATAATTCACCCCTCCACTTT. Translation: CASSFRDHNSPLHF.

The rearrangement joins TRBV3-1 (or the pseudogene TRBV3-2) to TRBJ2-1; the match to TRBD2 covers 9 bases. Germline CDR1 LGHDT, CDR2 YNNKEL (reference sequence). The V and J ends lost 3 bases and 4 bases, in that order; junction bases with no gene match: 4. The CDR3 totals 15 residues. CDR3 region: CASSHLSGGYNEQFF. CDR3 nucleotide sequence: TGTGCCAGCAGCCATCTAAGCGGGGGGTACAATGAGCAGTTCTTC.

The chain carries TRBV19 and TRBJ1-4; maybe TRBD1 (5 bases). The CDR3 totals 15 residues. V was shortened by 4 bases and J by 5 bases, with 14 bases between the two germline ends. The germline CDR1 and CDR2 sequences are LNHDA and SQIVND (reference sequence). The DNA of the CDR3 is TGTGCCAGTAGTACACGCAGGGATCCGAATGAAAAACTGTTTTTT. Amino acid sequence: CASSTRRDPNEKLFF.

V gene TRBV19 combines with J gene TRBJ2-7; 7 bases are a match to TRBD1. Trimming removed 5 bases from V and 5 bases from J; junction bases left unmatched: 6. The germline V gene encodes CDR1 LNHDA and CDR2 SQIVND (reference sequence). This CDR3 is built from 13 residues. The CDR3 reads CASSLNRGHEQYF. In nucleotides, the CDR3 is TGTGCCAGTAGTTTAAACAGGGGCCACGAGCAGTACTTC.

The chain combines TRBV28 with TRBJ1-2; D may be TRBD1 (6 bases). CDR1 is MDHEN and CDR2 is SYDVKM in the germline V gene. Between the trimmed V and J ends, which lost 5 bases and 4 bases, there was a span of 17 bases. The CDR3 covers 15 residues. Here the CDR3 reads CASSPRTVRSYGYTF. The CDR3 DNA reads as TGTGCCAGCAGTCCCCGGACAGTTAGGTCCTATGGCTACACCTTC.

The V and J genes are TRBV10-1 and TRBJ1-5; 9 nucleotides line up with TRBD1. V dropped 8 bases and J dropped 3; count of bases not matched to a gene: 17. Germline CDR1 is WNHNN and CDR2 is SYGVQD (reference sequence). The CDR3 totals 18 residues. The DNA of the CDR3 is TGCGCCAGCCCCTGGACAGGGGTGAGAGTGGTTTTCAATCAGCCCCAGCATTTT. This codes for CASPWTGVRVVFNQPQHF.

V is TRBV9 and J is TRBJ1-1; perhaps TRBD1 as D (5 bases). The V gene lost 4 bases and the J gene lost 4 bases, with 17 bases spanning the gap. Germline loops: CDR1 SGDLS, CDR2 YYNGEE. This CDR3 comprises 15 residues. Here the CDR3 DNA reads TGTGCCAGCAGCCCCGCCCCCAGGGCGGCCACTGAAGCTTTCTTT. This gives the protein CASSPAPRAATEAFF.

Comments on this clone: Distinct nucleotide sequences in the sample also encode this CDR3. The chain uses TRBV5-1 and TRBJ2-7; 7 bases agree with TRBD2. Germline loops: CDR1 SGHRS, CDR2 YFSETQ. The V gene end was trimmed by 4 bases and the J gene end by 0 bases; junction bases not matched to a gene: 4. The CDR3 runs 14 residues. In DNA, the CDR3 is TGCGCCAGCAGCCTTGGGGGGGGCTCCTACGAGCAGTACTTC. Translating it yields CASSLGGGSYEQYF.

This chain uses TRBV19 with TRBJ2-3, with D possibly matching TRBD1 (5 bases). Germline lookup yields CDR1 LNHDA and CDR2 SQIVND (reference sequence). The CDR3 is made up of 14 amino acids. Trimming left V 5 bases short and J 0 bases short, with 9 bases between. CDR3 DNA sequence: TGTGCCAGTAGTCCACAGGTTAGCACAGATACGCAGTATTTT. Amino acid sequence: CASSPQVSTDTQYF.

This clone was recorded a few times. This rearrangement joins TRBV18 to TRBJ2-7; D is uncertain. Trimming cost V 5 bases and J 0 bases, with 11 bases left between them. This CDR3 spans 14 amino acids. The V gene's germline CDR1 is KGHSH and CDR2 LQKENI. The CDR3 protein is CASSFTSSSYEQYF. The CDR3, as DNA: TGTGCCAGCTCATTCACCTCGAGCTCCTACGAGCAGTACTTC.

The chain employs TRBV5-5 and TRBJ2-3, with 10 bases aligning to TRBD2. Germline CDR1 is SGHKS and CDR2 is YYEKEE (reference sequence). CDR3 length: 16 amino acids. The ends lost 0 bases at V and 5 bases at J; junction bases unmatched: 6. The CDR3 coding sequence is TGTGCCAGCAGCTTGGGGGCTAGCGGGGGCTTAGATACGCAGTATTTT. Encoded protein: CASSLGASGGLDTQYF.

This CDR3 reads CASSQVAGEGTRNTIYF. Written as DNA, the CDR3 is TGTGCCAGCAGCCAAGTAGCGGGAGAGGGTACCCGAAACACCATATATTTT. This chain joins TRBV3-1 (or the pseudogene TRBV3-2) and TRBJ1-3; no firm D call. There are 17 residues in the CDR3. Trimming left V 1 base short and J 5 bases short, with 18 bases between. Per germline, CDR1 LGHDT and CDR2 YNNKEL (reference sequence).

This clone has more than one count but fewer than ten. The CDR3 here is CSVLTGGESYEQYF. In DNA form, the CDR3 reads TGCAGCGTTCTTACCGGAGGAGAATCCTACGAGCAGTACTTC. The gene calls are TRBV29-1 and TRBJ2-7; TRBD2 is a possible D gene (5 bases). Trimming removed 5 bases at V and 1 base at J, with 15 bases between. Germline CDR1 and CDR2: SQVTM and ANQGSEA. This CDR3 is 14 amino acids long.